This TCR beta chain was observed in a study of regulatory T cells in long-lasting Graves disease. Only a few counts were recorded for this clonotype. V lost 4 bases, J lost 4 bases, and 13 bases stayed unmatched. Germline V CDR1 and CDR2: SGHDT, YYEEEE. This CDR3 spans 17 amino acids. Library construction for TCR beta used iRepertoire HTBI primers and Arm-PCR of CDR3 regions. Using its own MiXCR run on the multiplex PCR reads, TCRdb lists one record per CDR3 protein. The table lists some 370,000 distinct CDR3 sequences, 20% to 25% of them singletons. Time point: persistent/refractory GD, antithyroid drugs over 5 years with positive TRAb. PBMCs provided the RNA from which the TCR library was made.

This sequence was found in a woman between 35 and 50 years old with Graves disease. The rearrangement joins TRBV5-6 to TRBJ2-4, with 8 positions matching TRBD1. The sample consisted of peripheral blood mononuclear cells (PBMCs), taken when the disease was refractory, from a patient treated with antithyroid drugs. CDR3: CASSLRLGDRIKNIQYF. CDR3 bases: TGTGCCAGCAGCCTCCGCCTGGGGGACAGGATAAAAAACATTCAGTACTTC. Full variable domain (outside the CDR3, taken from reference TRBV5-6 and TRBJ2-4): DAGVTQSPTHLIKTRGQQVTLRCSPKSGHDTVSWYQQALGQGPQFIFQYYEEEERQRGNFPDRFSGHQFPNYSSELNVNALLLGDSALYLCASSLRLGDRIKNIQYFGAGTRLSVL.